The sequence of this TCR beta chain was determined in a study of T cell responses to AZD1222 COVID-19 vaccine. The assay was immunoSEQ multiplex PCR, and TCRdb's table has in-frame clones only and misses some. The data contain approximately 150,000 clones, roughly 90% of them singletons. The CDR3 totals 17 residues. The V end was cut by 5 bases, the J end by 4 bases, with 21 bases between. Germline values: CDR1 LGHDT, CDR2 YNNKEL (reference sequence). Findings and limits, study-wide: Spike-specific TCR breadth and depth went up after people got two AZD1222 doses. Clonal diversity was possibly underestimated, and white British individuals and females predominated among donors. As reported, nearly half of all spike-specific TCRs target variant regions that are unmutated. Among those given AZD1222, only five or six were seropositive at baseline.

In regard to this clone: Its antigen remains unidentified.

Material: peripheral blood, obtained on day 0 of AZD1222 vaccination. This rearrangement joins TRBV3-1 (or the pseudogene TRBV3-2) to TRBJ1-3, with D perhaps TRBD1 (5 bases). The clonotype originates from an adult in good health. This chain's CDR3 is CASSVVGWGFSGNTIYF. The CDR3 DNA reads TGTGCCAGCAGCGTGGTCGGGTGGGGCTTTTCAGGAAACACCATATATTTT.